This TCR beta chain was sequenced for a study of blood T cell repertoires in COVID-19. For the study at large: In each case, the material was cDNA or gDNA derived from T cells, B-cell-depleted T cells, or PBMCs.

The CDR3 has 16 amino acids. CDR1 is SNHLY and CDR2 is FYNNEI in the germline V gene. V shed 1 base and J shed 3 bases, with 16 bases lying between them. How the authors handled the data: Researchers report that nucleated cell counts were estimated from reference gene primer amplification. TCRdb's copy holds only in-frame clones and misses some; the assay was immunoSEQ multiplex PCR. That table gives V, J and clone size, and the DNA gave D and trimming. This table holds under 200,000 clones, 82% found once. Assignments of participants to cohorts depended upon their own reported clinical history. The specimen sequenced was PBMCs or T cells enriched from blood (not recorded which). The J gene is TRBJ2-7, the V gene TRBV2; a weak D match, TRBD1 (6 bases). The sequence derives from an older woman with acute COVID-19. Here the CDR3 reads CASSEGIWDTHYEQYF. CDR3 nucleotide sequence: TGTGCCAGCAGTGAAGGGATCTGGGACACCCACTACGAGCAGTACTTC.